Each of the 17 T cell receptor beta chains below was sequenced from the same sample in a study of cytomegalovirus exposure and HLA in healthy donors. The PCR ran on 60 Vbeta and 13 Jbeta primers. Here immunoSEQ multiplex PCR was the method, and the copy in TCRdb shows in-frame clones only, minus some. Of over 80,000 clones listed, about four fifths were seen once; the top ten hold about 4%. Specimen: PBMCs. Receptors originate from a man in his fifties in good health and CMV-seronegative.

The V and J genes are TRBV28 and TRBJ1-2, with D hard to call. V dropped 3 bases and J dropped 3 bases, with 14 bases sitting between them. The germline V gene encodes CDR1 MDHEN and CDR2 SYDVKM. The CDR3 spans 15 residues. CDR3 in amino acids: CASSFSSGSHYGYTF. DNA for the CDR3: TGTGCCAGCAGTTTCTCTTCAGGCAGCCACTATGGCTACACCTTC.

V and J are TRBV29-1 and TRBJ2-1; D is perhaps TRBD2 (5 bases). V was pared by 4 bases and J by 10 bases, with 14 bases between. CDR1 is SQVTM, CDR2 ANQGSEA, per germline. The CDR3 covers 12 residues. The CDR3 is CSVAVWEKEQFF. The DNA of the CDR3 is TGCAGCGTTGCGGTCTGGGAGAAAGAGCAGTTCTTC.

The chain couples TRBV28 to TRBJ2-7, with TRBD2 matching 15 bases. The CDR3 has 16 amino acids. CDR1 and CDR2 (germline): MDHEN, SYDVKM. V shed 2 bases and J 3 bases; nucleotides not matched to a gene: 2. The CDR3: CASSLGTSGGNYEQYF. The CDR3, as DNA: TGTGCCAGCAGTTTAGGGACTAGCGGGGGGAACTACGAGCAGTACTTC.

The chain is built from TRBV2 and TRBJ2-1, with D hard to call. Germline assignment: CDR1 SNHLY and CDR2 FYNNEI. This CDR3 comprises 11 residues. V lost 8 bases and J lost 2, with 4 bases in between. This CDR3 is CASGAYNEQFF. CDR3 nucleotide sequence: TGTGCCAGCGGAGCCTACAATGAGCAGTTCTTC.

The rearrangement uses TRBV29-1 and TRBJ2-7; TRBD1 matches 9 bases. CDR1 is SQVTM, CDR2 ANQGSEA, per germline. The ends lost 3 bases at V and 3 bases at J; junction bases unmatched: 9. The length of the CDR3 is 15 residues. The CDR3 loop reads CSVDEGTGSGYEQYF. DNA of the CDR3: TGCAGCGTTGACGAGGGGACAGGGTCCGGCTACGAGCAGTACTTC.

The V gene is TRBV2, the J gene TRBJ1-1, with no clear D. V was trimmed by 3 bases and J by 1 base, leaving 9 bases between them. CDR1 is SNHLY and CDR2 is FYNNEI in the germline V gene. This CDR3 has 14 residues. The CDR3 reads CASSDWRPNTEAFF. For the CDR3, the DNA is TGTGCCAGCAGTGATTGGCGGCCGAACACTGAAGCTTTCTTT.

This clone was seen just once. CDR3 in DNA: TGTGCCAGCAGCCAGAACAGGGAGGGGACCAAAAACATTCAGTACTTC. Protein product: CASSQNREGTKNIQYF. The chain recombines TRBV28 with TRBJ2-4, with D maybe TRBD2 (7 bases). CDR1 and CDR2 from the germline V gene are MDHEN and SYDVKM. This CDR3 has 16 residues. Trimming removed 6 bases from V and 2 bases from J, with 17 bases in between.

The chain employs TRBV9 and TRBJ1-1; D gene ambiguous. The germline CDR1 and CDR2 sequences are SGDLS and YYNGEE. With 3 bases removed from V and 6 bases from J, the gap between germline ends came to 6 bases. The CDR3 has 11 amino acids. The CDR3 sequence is CASSAGPEAFF. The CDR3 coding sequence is TGTGCCAGCAGCGCAGGCCCTGAAGCTTTCTTT.

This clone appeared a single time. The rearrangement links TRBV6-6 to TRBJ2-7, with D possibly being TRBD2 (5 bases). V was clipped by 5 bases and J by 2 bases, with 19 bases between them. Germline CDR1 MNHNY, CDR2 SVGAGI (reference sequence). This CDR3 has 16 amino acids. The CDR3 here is CASSPPGGGPTYEQYF. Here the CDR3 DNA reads TGTGCCAGCAGTCCTCCGGGCGGCGGGCCAACCTACGAGCAGTACTTC.

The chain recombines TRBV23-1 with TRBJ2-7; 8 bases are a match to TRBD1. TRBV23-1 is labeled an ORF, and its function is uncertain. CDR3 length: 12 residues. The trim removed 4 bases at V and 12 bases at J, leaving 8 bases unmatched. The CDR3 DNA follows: TGCGCCAGCAGTCCATCTAAACAGGGGGGGTACTTC. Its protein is CASSPSKQGGYF.

In nucleotides, the CDR3 is TGTGCCAGCAGCCAAGATTTCGGACAGGGAAGCAATCAGCCCCAGCATTTT. Translated, it gives CASSQDFGQGSNQPQHF. This chain joins TRBV4-2 and TRBJ1-5; 8 bases are shared with TRBD1. V dropped 0 bases and J dropped 1; count of bases not matched to a gene: 5. There are 17 residues in the CDR3. Germline V gives CDR1 LGHNA, CDR2 YNFKEQ.

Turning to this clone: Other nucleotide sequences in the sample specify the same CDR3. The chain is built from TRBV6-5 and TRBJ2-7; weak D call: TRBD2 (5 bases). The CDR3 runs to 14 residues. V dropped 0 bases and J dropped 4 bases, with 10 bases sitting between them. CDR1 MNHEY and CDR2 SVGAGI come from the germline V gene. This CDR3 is CASSYSSQRYEQYF. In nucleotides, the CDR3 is TGTGCCAGCAGTTACTCGAGCCAGCGGTACGAGCAGTACTTC.

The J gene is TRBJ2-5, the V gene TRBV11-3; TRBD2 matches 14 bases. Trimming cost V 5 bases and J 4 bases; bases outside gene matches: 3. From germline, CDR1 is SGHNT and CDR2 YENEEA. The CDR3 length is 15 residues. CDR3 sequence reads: CASSLGLAGGETQYF. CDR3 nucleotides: TGTGCCAGCAGCCTCGGACTAGCGGGAGGAGAGACCCAGTACTTC.

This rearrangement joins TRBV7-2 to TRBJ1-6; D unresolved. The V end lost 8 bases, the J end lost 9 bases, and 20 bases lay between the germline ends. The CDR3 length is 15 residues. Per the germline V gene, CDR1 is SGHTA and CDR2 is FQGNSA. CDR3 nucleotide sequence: TGTGCCAGCGCCCCCCAAGGAGGGCGAGGTTCACCCCTCCACTTT. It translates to CASAPQGGRGSPLHF. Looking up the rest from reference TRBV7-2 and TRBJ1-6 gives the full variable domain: GAGVSQSPSNKVTEKGKDVELRCDPISGHTALYWYRQSLGQGLEFLIYFQGNSAPDKSGLPSDRFSAERTGGSVSTLTIQRTQQEDSAVYLCASAPQGGRGSPLHFGNGTRLTVT.

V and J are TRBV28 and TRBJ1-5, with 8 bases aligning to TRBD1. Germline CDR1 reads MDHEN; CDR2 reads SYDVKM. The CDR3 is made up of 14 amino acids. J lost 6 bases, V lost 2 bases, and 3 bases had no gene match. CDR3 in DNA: TGTGCCAGCAGTTTACAGGGGGCGGTTCAGCCCCAGCATTTT. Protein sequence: CASSLQGAVQPQHF. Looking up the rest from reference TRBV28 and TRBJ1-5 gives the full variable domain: DVKVTQSSRYLVKRTGEKVFLECVQDMDHENMFWYRQDPGLGLRLIYFSYDVKMKEKGDIPEGYSVSREKKERFSLILESASTNQTSMYLCASSLQGAVQPQHFGDGTRLSIL.

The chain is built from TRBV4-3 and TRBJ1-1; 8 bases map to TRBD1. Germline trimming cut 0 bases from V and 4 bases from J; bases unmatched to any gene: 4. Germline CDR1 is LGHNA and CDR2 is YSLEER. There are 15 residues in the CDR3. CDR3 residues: CASSQDTGGGTEAFF. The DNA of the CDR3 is TGCGCCAGCAGCCAAGATACAGGGGGGGGCACTGAAGCTTTCTTT.

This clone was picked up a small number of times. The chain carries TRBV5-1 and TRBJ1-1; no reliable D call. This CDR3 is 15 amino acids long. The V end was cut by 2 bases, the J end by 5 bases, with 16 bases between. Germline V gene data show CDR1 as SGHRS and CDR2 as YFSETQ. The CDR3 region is CASSFAGQGETEAFF. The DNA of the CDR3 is TGCGCCAGCAGCTTCGCCGGCCAAGGAGAGACTGAAGCTTTCTTT.